The entry below describes one T cell receptor delta chain. In this sample, this clone turned up a few times. It has no known antigen specificity. A read error likely explains this, since a far larger clone differs by one base. This entry comes from a study of fetal and pediatric gammadelta thymocytes (dated by TCRdb to about 2022). For the wider study: The bulk gammadelta thymocyte repertoires combined previously published and newly generated, unpublished data and were used to strengthen a single-cell study of gammadelta thymocyte development. In total, the bulk gammadelta thymocyte repertoire set covered about ten subjects, made up of 7 pediatric thymus donors and 3 fetal thymus donors. To increase subject numbers and strengthen the CDR3 publicity analysis, bulk TCR repertoire data were added. Bulk gammadelta thymocyte repertoires combined previously published data (refs 27,28) with unpublished data. What the authors observed across the whole study: Fetal gammadelta thymocyte repertoires were previously reported to be enriched for TRDV2, TRGV8 and TRGV9 usage, low N additions and public CDR3s compared with post-natal repertoires.

Sequenced on an Illumina MiSeq. Per the original workflow: For publicity analysis, the Vgamma9Vdelta2 and nonVgamma9Vdelta2 bulk CDR3 files were merged for each subject into one combined repertoire per subject. CDR3 publicity was scored from 0 to 19 by checking each amino acid sequence across 9 single-cell datasets and 10 bulk repertoires, using base R and dplyr. Via CATT, TCRdb reprocessed the public reads, and rows with identical DNA were then joined. The V and J calls follow TCRdb's processing rather than the paper's. The sample table records under 750 delta-chain clones; 19% of these occur just once. Together, the top ten hold roughly 21% of the sample. CDR1 GEAIGNYY and CDR2 EKD were looked up in the germline V gene. Unmatched junction bases come to 2, with V trimmed by 5 bases and J by 0 bases. Reading from cysteine to phenylalanine, the CDR3 counts 14 amino acids. The entry retains the CDR3 DNA only, 42 bases that are in frame from base 1.

Fetal thymuses were obtained from elective pregnancy terminations performed in Singapore for socio-psychological reasons at 14 to 22 weeks estimated gestational age. All fetuses were judged to be structurally normal by ultrasound prior to termination and by gross morphological examination after termination. Thymocytes were stained with Zombie NIR viability dye plus antibodies to CD3 (UCHT1), TCRgammadelta (11F2), TCRVgamma9 (IMMU360) and TCRVdelta2 (IMMU389). Bulk TRD and TRG CDR3 repertoires were generated separately from sorted Vgamma9Vdelta2 and nonVgamma9Vdelta2 gammadelta thymocytes of human fetal and pediatric thymuses. Thymic cell suspensions from fetal and post-natal thymuses were prepared as previously described. CD3+ gammadeltaTCR+ Vgamma9+ Vdelta2+ cells were sorted as Vgamma9Vdelta2 thymocytes. Cells were sorted on a FACS Aria III cell sorter (BD Biosciences).

The receptor was isolated from a human fetus. The chain is made from TRDV2 and TRDJ1, with TRDD3 identical over 10 junction bases. Sequencing used Vgamma9Vdelta2 gamma-delta T cells from the thymus. Taken with the paper, the label for cell subset or site translates to: sorted CD3+gammadeltaTCR+Vgamma9+Vdelta2+ thymocytes. The encoded CDR3 is CACATGGYTDKLIF. Here is the DNA: TGTGCCTGTGCCACTGGGGGATACACCGATAAACTCATCTTT.